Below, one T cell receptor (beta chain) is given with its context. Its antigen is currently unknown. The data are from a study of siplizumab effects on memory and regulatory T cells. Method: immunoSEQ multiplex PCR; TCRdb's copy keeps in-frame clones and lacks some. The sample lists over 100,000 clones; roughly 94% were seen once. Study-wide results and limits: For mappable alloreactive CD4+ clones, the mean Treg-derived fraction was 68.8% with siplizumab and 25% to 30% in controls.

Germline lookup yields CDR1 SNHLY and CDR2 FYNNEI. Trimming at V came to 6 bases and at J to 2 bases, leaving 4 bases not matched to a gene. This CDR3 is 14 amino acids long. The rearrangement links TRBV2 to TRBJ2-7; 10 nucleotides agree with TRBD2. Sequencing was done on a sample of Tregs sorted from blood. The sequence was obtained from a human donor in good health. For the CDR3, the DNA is TGTGCCAGCAGGAGGACTAGCGGTACCTACGAGCAGTACTTC. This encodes CASRRTSGTYEQYF.